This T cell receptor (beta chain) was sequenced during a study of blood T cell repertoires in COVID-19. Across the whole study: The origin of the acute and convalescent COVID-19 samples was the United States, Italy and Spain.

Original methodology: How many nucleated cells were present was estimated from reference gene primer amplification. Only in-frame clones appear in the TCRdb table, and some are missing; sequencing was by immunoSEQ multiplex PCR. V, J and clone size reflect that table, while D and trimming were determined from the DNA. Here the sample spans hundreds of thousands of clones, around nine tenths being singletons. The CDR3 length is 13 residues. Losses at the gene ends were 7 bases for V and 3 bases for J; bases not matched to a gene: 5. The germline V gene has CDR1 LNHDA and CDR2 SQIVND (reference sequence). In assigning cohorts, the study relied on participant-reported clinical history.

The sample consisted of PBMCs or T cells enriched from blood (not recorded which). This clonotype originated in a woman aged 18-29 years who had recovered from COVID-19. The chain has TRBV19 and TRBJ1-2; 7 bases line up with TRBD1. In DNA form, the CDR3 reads TGTGCCAGTATTGGAGGGGGCGACTATGGCTACACCTTC. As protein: CASIGGGDYGYTF.